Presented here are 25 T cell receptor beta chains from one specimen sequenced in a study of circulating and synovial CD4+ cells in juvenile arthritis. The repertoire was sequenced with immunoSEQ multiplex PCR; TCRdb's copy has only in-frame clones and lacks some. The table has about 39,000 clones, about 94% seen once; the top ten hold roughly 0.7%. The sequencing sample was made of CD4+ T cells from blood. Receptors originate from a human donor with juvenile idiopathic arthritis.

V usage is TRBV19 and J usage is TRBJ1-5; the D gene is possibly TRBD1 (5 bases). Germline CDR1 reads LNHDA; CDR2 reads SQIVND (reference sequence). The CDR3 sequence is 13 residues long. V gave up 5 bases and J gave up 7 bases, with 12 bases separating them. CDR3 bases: TGTGCCAGTAGTCCAGGGTCCGGGCAGCCCCAGCATTTT. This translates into CASSPGSGQPQHF.

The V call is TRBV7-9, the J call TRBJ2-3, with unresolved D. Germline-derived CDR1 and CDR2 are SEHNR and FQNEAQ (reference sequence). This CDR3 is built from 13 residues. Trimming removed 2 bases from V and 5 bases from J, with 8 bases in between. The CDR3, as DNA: TGTGCCAGCAGCTTAACCGGCGGAGATACGCAGTATTTT. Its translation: CASSLTGGDTQYF.

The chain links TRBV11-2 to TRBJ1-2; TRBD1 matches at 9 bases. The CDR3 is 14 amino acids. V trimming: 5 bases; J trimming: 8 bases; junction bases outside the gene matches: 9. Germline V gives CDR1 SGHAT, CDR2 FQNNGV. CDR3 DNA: TGTGCCAGCAGCCAACAGGGGGCAAATGGGGGCTACACCTTC. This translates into CASSQQGANGGYTF.

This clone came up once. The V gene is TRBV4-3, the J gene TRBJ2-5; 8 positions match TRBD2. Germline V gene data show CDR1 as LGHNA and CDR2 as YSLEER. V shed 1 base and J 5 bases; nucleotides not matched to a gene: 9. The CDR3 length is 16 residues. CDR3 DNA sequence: TGCGCCAGCAGCCAAGTCCATGGGACTAGAACGGAGACCCAGTACTTC. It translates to CASSQVHGTRTETQYF.

CDR3 protein: CASSVGLRTSLPDTQYF. DNA of the CDR3: TGTGCCAGCAGCGTAGGCTTACGGACTAGTCTCCCAGATACGCAGTATTTT. The rearrangement uses TRBV9 and TRBJ2-3; 7 bases map to TRBD2. CDR1 SGDLS and CDR2 YYNGEE come from the germline V gene. This CDR3 has 17 amino acids. The V gene end was trimmed by 0 bases and the J gene end by 4 bases; junction bases not matched to a gene: 11. Looking up the rest from reference TRBV9 and TRBJ2-3 gives the full variable domain: DSGVTQTPKHLITATGQRVTLRCSPRSGDLSVYWYQQSLDQGLQFLIQYYNGEERAKGNILERFSAQQFPDLHSELNLSSLELGDSALYFCASSVGLRTSLPDTQYFGPGTRLTVL.

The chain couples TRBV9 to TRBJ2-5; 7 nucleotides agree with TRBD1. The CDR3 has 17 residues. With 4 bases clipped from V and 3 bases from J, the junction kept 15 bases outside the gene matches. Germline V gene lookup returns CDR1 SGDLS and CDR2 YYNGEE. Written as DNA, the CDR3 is TGTGCCAGCAGCCCCCCTCGGGCGACAGGGCGGGAAGAGACCCAGTACTTC. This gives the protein CASSPPRATGREETQYF.

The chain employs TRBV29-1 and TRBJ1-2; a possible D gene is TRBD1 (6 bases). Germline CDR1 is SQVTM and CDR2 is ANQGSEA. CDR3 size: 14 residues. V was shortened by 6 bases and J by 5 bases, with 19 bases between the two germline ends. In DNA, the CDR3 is TGCAGCGTGGGGGGGGGCGTAGAGGGTTATGGCTACACCTTC. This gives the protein CSVGGGVEGYGYTF.

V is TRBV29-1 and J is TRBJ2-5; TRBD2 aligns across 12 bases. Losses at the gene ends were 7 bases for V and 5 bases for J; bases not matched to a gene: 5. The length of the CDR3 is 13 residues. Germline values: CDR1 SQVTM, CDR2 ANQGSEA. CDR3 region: CSASGGAGETQYF. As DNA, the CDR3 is TGCAGCGCTAGCGGGGGGGCCGGGGAGACCCAGTACTTC.

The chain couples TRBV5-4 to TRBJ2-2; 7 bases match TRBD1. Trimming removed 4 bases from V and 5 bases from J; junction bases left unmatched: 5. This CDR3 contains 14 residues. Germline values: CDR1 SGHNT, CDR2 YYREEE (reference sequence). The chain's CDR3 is CASSAGTVTGELFF. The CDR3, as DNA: TGTGCCAGCAGCGCTGGGACAGTTACCGGGGAGCTGTTTTTT.

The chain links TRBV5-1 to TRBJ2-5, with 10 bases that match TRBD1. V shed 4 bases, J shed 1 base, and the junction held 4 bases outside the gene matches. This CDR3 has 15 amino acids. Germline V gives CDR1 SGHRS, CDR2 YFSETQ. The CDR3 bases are TGCGCCAGCAGCCCGAGGGACAGGGGCCAAGAGACCCAGTACTTC. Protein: CASSPRDRGQETQYF.

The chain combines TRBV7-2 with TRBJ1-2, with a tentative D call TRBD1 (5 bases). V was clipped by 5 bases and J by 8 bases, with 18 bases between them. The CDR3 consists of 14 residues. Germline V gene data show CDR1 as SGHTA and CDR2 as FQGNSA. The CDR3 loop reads CASSPLGLSGGYTF. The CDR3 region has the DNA TGTGCCAGCAGCCCCCTGGGGCTCTCCGGGGGCTACACCTTC.

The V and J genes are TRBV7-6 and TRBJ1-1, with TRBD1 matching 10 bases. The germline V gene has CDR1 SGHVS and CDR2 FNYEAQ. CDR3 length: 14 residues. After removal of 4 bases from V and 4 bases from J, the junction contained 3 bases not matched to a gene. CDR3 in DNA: TGTGCCAGCAGCTCGTGGACAGGGGGCACTGAAGCTTTCTTT. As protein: CASSSWTGGTEAFF.

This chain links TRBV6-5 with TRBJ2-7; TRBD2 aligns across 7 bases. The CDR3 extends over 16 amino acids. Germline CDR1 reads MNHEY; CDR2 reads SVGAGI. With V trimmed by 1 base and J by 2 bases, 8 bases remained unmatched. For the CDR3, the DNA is TGTGCCAGCAGTTACTTTGGAGCGGGGCCAACCTACGAGCAGTACTTC. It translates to CASSYFGAGPTYEQYF.

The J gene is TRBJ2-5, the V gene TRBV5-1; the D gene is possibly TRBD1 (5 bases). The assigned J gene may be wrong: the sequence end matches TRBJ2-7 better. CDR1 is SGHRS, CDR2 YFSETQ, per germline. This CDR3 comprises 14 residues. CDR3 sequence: CASRQEPTTYEQYF. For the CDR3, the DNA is TGCGCCAGCAGACAGGAGCCAACAACCTACGAGCAGTACTTC.

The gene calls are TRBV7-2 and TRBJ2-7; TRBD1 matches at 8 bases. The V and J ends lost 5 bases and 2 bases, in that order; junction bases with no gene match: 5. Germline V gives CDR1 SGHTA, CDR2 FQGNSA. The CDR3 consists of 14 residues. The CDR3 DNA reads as TGTGCCAGCAGCAGTCGGACAGGGACCTACGAGCAGTACTTC. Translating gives CASSSRTGTYEQYF.

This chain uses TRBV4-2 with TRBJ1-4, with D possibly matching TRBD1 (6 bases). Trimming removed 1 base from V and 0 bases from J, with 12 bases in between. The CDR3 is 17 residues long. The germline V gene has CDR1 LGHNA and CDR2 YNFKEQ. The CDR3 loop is CASSQVLQGATNEKLFF. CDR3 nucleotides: TGTGCCAGCAGCCAAGTCCTACAGGGCGCAACTAATGAAAAACTGTTTTTT.

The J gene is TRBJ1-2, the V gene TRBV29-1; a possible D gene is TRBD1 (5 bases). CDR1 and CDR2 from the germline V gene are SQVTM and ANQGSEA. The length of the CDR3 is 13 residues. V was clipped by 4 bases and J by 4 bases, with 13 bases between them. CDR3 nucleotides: TGCAGCGTTGGGGGCAGGGAGGGCTATGGCTACACCTTC. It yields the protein CSVGGREGYGYTF. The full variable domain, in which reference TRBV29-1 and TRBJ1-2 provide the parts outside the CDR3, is SAVISQKPSRDICQRGTSLTIQCQVDSQVTMMFWYRQQPGQSLTLIATANQGSEATYESGFVIDKFPISRPNLTFSTLTVSNMSPEDSSIYLCSVGGREGYGYTFGSGTRLTVV.

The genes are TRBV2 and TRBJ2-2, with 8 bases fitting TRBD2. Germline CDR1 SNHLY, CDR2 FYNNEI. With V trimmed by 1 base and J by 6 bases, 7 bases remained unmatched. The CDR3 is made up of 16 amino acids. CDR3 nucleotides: TGTGCCAGCAGTGAAGAACGCGGGGGGTTTCCCGGGGAGCTGTTTTTT. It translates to CASSEERGGFPGELFF.

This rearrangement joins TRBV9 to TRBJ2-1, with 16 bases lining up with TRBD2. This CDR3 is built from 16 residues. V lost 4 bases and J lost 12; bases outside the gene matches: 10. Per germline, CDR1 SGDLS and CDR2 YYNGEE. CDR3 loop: CASSSAGTSGGAGQFF. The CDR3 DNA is TGTGCCAGCAGCTCAGCTGGGACTAGCGGGGGGGCGGGGCAGTTCTTC.

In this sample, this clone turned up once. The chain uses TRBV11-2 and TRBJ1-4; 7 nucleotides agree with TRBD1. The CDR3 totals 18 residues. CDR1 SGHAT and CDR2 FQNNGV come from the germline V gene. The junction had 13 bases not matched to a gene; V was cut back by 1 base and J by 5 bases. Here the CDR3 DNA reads TGTGCCAGCAGCTTAGCCCGCTTAGGGGCAGGGGGAAATGAAAAACTGTTTTTT. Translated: CASSLARLGAGGNEKLFF.

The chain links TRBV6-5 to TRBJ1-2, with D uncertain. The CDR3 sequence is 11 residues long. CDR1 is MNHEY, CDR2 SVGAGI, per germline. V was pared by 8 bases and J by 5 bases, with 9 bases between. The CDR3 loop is CASVAPYGYTF. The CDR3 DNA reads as TGTGCCAGCGTGGCTCCTTATGGCTACACCTTC.

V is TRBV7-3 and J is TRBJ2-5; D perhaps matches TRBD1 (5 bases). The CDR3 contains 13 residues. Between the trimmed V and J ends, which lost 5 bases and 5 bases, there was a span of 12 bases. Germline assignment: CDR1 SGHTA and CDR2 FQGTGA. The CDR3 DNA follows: TGTGCCAGCAGCCCCACAGGTTCCGAGACCCAGTACTTC. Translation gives CASSPTGSETQYF.

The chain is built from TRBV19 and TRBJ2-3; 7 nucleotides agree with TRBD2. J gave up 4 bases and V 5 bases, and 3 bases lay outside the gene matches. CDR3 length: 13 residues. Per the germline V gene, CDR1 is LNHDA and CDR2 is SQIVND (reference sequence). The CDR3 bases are TGTGCCAGTAGTCGAGGACTAGCAGATACGCAGTATTTT. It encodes CASSRGLADTQYF. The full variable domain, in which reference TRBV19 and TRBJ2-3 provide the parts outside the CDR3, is DGGITQSPKYLFRKEGQNVTLSCEQNLNHDAMYWYRQDPGQGLRLIYYSQIVNDFQKGDIAEGYSVSREKKESFPLTVTSAQKNPTAFYLCASSRGLADTQYFGPGTRLTVL.

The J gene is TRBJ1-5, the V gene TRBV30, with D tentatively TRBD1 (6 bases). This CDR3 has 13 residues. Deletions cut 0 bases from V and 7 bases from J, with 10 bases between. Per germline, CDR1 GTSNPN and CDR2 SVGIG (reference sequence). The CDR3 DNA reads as TGTGCCTGGAGTGTACAGGGCGGCCAGCCCCAGCATTTT. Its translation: CAWSVQGGQPQHF. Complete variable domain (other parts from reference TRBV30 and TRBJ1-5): SQTIHQWPATLVQPVGSPLSLECTVEGTSNPNLYWYRQAAGRGLQLLFYSVGIGQISSEVPQNLSASRPQDRQFILSSKKLLLSDSGFYLCAWSVQGGQPQHFGDGTRLSIL.

The CDR3 DNA sequence: TGCGCCAGCAGCCAACGGGACAGGGGCTTCGGCCGAGCTTTCTTT. As protein: CASSQRDRGFGRAFF. The genes are TRBV4-1 and TRBJ1-1; TRBD1 agrees at 10 bases. V shed 2 bases and J 10 bases; nucleotides not matched to a gene: 10. CDR3 length: 15 amino acids. CDR1 MGHRA and CDR2 YSYEKL come from the germline V gene.